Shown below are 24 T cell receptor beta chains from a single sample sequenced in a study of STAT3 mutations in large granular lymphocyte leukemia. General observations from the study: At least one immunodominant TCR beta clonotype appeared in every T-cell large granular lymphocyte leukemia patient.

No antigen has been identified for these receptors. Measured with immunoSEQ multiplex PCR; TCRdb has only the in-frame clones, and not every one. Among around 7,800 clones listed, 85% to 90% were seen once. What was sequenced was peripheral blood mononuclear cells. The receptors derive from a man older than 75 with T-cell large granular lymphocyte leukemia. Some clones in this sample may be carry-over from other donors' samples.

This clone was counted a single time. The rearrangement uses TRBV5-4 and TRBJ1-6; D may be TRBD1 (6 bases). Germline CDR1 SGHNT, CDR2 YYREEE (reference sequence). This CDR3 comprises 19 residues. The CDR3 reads CAKTLLGFDRDIYNSPLHF. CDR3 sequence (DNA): TGTGCTAAGACCCTTTTGGGTTTCGACCGGGACATCTATAATTCACCCCTCCACTTT.

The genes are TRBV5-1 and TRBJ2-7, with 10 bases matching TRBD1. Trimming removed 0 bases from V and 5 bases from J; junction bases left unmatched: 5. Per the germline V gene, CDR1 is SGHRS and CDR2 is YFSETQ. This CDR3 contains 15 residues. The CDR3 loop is CASSLAGTGVDEQYF. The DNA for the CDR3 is TGCGCCAGCAGCTTGGCCGGGACAGGGGTAGACGAGCAGTACTTC.

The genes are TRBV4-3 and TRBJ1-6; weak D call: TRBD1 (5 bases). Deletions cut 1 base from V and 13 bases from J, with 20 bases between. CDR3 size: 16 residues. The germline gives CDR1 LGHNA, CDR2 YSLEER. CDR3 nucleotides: TGCGCCAGCAGCCAAGGTAGTGGGGCCACTCTCTCGCCCCTCCACTTT. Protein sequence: CASSQGSGATLSPLHF.

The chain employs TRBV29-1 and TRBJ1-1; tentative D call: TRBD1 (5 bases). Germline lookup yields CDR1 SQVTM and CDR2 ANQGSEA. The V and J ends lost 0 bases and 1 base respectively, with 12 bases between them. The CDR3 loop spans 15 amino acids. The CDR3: CSVEDAGAGNTEAFF. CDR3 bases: TGCAGCGTTGAAGATGCCGGGGCGGGGAACACTGAAGCTTTCTTT.

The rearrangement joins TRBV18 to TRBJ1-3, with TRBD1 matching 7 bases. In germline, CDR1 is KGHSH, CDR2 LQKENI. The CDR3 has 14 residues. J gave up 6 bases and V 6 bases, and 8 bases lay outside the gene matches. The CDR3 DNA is TGTGCCAGCTCGCAACCCGGGACAGCAAACACCATATATTTT. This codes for CASSQPGTANTIYF.

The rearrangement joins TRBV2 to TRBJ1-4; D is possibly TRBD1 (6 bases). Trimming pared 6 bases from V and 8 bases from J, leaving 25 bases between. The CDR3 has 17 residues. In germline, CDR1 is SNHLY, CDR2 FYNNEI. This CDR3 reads CASRTTLPWTDREKLFF. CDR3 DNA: TGTGCCAGCAGAACCACCCTCCCTTGGACAGACCGAGAAAAACTGTTTTTT.

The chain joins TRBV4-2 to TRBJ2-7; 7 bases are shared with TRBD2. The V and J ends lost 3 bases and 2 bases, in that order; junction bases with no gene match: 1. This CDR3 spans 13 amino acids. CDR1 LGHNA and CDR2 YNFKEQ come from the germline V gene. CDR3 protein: CASSQGGTYEQYF. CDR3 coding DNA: TGTGCCAGCAGCCAGGGGGGGACCTACGAGCAGTACTTC.

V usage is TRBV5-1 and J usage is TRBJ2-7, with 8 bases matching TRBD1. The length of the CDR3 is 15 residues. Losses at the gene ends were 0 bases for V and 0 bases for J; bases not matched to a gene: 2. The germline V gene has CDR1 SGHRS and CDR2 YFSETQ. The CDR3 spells CASSLGTGSSYEQYF. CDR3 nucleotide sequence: TGCGCCAGCAGCTTGGGGACAGGGAGCTCCTACGAGCAGTACTTC.

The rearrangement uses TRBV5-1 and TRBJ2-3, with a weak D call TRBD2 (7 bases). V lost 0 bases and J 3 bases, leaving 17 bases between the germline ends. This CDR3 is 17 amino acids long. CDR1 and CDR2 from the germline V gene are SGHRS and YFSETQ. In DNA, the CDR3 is TGCGCCAGCAGCTTGGGGGTCTGGGGGGGCTCGACAGATACGCAGTATTTT. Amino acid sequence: CASSLGVWGGSTDTQYF.

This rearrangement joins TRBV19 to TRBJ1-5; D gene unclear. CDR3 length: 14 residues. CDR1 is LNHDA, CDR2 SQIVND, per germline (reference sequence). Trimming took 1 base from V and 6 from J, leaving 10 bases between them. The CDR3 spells CASSIVGDGQPQHF. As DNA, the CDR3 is TGTGCCAGTAGTATAGTTGGTGACGGTCAGCCCCAGCATTTT.

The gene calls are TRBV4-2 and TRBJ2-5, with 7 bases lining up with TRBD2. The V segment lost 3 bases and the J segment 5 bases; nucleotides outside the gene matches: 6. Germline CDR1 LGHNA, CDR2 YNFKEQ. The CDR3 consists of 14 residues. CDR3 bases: TGTGCCAGCAGCCAGACGCCGGGGGGTGAGACCCAGTACTTC. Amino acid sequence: CASSQTPGGETQYF.

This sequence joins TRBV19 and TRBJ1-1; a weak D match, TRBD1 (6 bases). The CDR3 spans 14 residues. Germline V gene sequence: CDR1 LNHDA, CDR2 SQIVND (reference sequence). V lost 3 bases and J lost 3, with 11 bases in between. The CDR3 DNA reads TGTGCCAGTAGTATCTGGGGGCTTGACACTGAAGCTTTCTTT. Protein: CASSIWGLDTEAFF.

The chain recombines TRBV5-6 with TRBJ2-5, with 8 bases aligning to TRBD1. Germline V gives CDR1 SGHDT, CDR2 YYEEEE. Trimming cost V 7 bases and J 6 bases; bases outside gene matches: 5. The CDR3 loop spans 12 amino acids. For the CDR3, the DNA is TGTGCCAGCTCAGGGGGCGCGCAGACCCAGTACTTC. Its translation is CASSGGAQTQYF.

CDR3 amino acids: CAWTTGATGNTIYF. The CDR3 DNA reads TGTGCCTGGACGACAGGGGCAACTGGAAACACCATATATTTT. The chain employs TRBV30 and TRBJ1-3, with TRBD1 identical over 8 bases. Germline lookup yields CDR1 GTSNPN and CDR2 SVGIG (reference sequence). Trimming removed 4 bases from V and 2 bases from J; junction bases left unmatched: 4. This CDR3 region has 14 residues.

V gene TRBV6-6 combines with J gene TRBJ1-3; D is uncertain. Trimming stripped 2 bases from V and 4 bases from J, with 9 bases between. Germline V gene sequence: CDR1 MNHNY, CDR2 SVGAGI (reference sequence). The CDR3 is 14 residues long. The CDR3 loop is CASSYDFGGNTIYF. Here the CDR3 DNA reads TGTGCCAGCAGTTACGATTTCGGGGGAAACACCATATATTTT.

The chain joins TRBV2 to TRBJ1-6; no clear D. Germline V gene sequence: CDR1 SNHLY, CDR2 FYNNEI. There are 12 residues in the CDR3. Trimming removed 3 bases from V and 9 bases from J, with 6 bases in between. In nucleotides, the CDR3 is TGTGCCAGCAGTGATCTGTTTTCACCCCTCCACTTT. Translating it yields CASSDLFSPLHF.

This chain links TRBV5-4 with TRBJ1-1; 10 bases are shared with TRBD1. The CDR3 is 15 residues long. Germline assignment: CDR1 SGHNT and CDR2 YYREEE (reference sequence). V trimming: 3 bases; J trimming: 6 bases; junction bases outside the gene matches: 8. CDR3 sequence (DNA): TGTGCCAGCAGCTCCCGGGACAGGGGCTCCGCTGAAGCTTTCTTT. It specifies CASSSRDRGSAEAFF.

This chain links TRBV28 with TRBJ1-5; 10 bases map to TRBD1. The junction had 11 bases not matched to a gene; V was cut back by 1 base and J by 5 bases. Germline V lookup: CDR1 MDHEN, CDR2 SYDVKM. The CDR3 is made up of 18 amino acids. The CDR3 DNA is TGTGCCAGCAGTTTATCTCCATTCGACAGGGGGCTTGATCAGCCCCAGCATTTT. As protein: CASSLSPFDRGLDQPQHF.

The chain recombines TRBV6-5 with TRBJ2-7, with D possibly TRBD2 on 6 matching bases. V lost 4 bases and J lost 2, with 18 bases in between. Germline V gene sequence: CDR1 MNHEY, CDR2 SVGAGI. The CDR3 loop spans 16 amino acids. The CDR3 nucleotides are TGTGCCAGCAGTTCGGTGGGGGGAGGTGACACCTACGAGCAGTACTTC. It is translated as CASSSVGGGDTYEQYF.

The CDR3 spells CASRKKKQGTGELFF. The DNA of the CDR3 is TGTGCCAGCAGAAAAAAGAAACAGGGGACCGGGGAGCTGTTTTTT. The chain carries TRBV6-5 and TRBJ2-2; 7 bases are shared with TRBD1. Germline V gene sequence: CDR1 MNHEY, CDR2 SVGAGI. With 6 bases clipped from V and 5 bases from J, the junction kept 9 bases outside the gene matches. The CDR3 is made up of 15 amino acids.

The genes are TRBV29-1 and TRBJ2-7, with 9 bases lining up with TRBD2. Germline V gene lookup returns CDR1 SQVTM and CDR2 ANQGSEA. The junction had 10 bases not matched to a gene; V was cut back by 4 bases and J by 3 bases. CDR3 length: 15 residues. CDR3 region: CSVAGWRGGNYEQYF. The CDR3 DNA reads TGCAGCGTTGCTGGGTGGCGGGGGGGGAACTACGAGCAGTACTTC.

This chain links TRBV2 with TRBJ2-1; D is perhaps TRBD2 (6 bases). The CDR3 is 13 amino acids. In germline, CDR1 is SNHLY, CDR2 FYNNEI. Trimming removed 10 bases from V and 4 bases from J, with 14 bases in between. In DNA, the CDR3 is TGTGCCACACCGGGACTGATATACAATGAGCAGTTCTTC. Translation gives CATPGLIYNEQFF.

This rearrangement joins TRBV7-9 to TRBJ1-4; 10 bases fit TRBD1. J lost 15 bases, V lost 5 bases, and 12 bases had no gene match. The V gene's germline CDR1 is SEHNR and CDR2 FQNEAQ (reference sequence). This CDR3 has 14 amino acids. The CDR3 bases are TGTGCCAGCAGCGAGGGACAGGGGCCGGAGTCGGTGTTTTTT. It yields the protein CASSEGQGPESVFF.

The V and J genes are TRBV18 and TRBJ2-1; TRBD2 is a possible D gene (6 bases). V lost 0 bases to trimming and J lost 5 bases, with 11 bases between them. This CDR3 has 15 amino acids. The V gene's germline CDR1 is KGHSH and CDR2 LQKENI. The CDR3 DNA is TGTGCCAGCTCACCACCGGGAGGCGAGGACAATGAGCAGTTCTTC. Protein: CASSPPGGEDNEQFF. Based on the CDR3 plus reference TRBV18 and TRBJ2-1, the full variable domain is NAGVMQNPRHLVRRRGQEARLRCSPMKGHSHVYWYRQLPEEGLKFMVYLQKENIIDESGMPKERFSAEFPKEGPSILRIQQVVRGDSAAYFCASSPPGGEDNEQFFGPGTRLTVL.